This T cell receptor beta chain was captured by sequencing in a study of T-cell reconstitution after alpha-beta-depleted transplantation in children (dated by TCRdb to the mid-2010s). Background for the entire study: The study quantitatively tracked T-cell immune reconstitution after TCRalphabeta/CD19-depleted allogeneic hematopoietic cell transplantation in children using TCR repertoire profiling.

The CDR3 spans 16 residues, from the cysteine through the phenylalanine. The only DNA kept is the CDR3, 48 bases in frame from the first base. CDR1 SGHRS and CDR2 YFSETQ are derived from the germline V gene. Between the V and J ends, shortened by 0 bases and 7 bases respectively, the junction contains 18 bases. Preparation of the library involved PCR. This sample was sequenced with an Illumina HiSeq 2500. Molecular barcoding was employed in the preparation of TCR libraries, with unique molecular identifiers being used to normalize TCRbeta repertoire quantification. TCRdb redid the processing of the public reads, applying fastp at Q25 and MiXCR, and retained in-frame beta chains. Under each unique CDR3 protein, matching rows form one entry showing the most common genes and DNA. This sample gives about 540,000 distinct CDR3 sequences in total; around 16% of them show up just once. Roughly 3.3% of the sample is taken by the ten largest.

Turning to this clonotype: Its antigen remains undetermined. Base qualities are not at hand, and no much larger clone is one base apart.

The sequence came from a human donor who donated a stem cell graft to a child with acute lymphoblastic leukemia. Material: PBMCs from the stem cell graft donor, obtained from the stem cell graft. Here the chain combines TRBV5-1 and TRBJ2-3, with no D gene named confidently. The bases are TGCGCCAGCAGCTTGGAGTCTCGAAATAACCTCTATACGCAGTATTTT. Its protein is CASSLESRNNLYTQYF.